The entry that follows covers one TCR beta chain sequence. Its target is not known. Per germline, CDR1 SGHRS and CDR2 YFSETQ. This CDR3 comprises 14 residues. This record belongs to a study of cytomegalovirus exposure and HLA in healthy donors. Study information: An analysis done earlier identified about 120 million unique TCR beta sequences from 200 million or so T cells.

PCR employed 60 Vbeta and 13 Jbeta primers. The repertoire was sequenced with immunoSEQ multiplex PCR; TCRdb's copy has only in-frame clones and lacks some. The repertoire holds roughly 130,000 clones, with around 80% as singletons. Regarding the study as a whole: The investigators catalogued 164 TCR beta chains as cytomegalovirus-associated. Published work reported that the classifier diagnosed cytomegalovirus status with high specificity and sensitivity.

The sequencing input was PBMCs. The chain is built from TRBV5-1 and TRBJ2-5, with D possibly matching TRBD2 (7 bases). The J call may not be correct, given that the DNA end is closer to TRBJ2-7. This receptor was taken from a man aged 25-45 years in good health and CMV-seronegative. CDR3 in DNA: TGCGCCAGCAGCTGGGAGGGGGGTCTCTACGAGCAGTACTTC. This translates into CASSWEGGLYEQYF.